This T cell receptor beta chain came from a study of T cell responses to AZD1222 COVID-19 vaccine. Notes on the study in general: No day 14 peak samples; only post-peak repertoires were characterized.

The repertoire was sequenced with immunoSEQ multiplex PCR; TCRdb's copy has only in-frame clones and lacks some. The sample contains roughly 120,000 clones, around 90% of which appear only once. V was trimmed by 11 bases and J by 7 bases, leaving 11 bases between them. The CDR3 is 10 residues long. This clone was detected once. Antigen: not known. The chain joins TRBV23-1 to TRBJ1-1; no definite D call. TRBV23-1 is reported as an ORF; its role is uncertain. The sample was peripheral blood, taken on day 0 of AZD1222 vaccination. The TCR sequence derives from an adult in good health. CDR3 amino acids: CAPGPNEAFF. DNA for the CDR3: TGCGCCCCTGGCCCAAATGAAGCTTTCTTT.